The entry that follows covers one T cell receptor (beta chain) sequence. Its cognate antigen is unknown. TCRdb itself ran the reads through MiXCR, one entry per CDR3 protein. This table has 450,000 to 650,000 distinct CDR3 sequences, 35% to 50% appearing once. Germline values: CDR1 SQVTM, CDR2 ANQGSEA. The V end lost 2 bases, the J end lost 3 bases, and 13 bases lay between the germline ends. CDR3 length equals 14 residues. The data were taken from a study of T cell repertoires in cytomegalovirus infection. Study-wide context: Well-studied HLA-B-restricted epitopes and recently identified HLA-C-restricted epitopes of CMV were both used in the study. Findings and caveats of the study: CMV-specific TCR beta clonotypes restricted by HLA-C were the ones dominating the ex vivo response. Identification of carriers of CMV plus the relevant HLA was achieved through cumulative public TCR beta family frequency.

This TCR derives from a human donor in good health (CMV status not recorded). Some clones in this sample may be carry-over from other donors' samples. This specimen consisted of cultured PBMCs, obtained from culture after CMV antigen stimulation. The rearrangement joins TRBV29-1 to TRBJ2-5, with D possibly TRBD1 on 6 matching bases. Here the CDR3 DNA reads TGCAGCGTTGAATCACTGGCAGGGGAAGAGACCCAGTACTTC. Its translation is CSVESLAGEETQYF.